This TCR beta chain was observed in a study of T cell repertoires in cytomegalovirus infection. TCRdb ran MiXCR on the reads and lists one entry per CDR3 protein. The sample includes some 680,000 distinct CDR3 sequences, 35% seen only once; the top ten take roughly 2.9%. This clonotype was seen many times. The sequencing sample was made of PBMCs. The TCR sequence derives from a human donor in good health (CMV status not recorded). Some clones in this sample may be carry-over from other donors' samples.

For the CDR3, the DNA is TGTGCCAGCAGCTCCCCCCTAGCGGGAAACACCTACGAGCAGTACTTC. Its protein product is CASSSPLAGNTYEQYF. The rearrangement joins TRBV7-9 to TRBJ2-7, with 9 bases aligning to TRBD2. Germline V gives CDR1 SEHNR, CDR2 FQNEAQ (reference sequence). V was pared by 4 bases and J by 2 bases, with 9 bases of the junction left unmatched. This CDR3 region has 16 residues.